The 29 T cell receptor beta chains below come from one sample, sequenced in a study of blood T cells in healthy people across ages. Combining a sample-barcoded 5' primer with a J-beta primer mix, a second PCR ran for roughly 6 to 11 cycles. TCRdb redid the calling of the 5' RACE reads with MiXCR, one entry per CDR3 protein. The table lists roughly 640,000 distinct CDR3 sequences, about 30% of them singletons, with around a sixth in the top ten. The material sequenced was blood. Receptor source: a woman of 80 years or more in good health.

The chain uses TRBV29-1 and TRBJ1-2; no clear D gene. The CDR3 is made up of 12 amino acids. Trimming removed 4 bases from V and 4 bases from J, with 10 bases in between. The germline V gene encodes CDR1 SQVTM and CDR2 ANQGSEA. In nucleotides, the CDR3 is TGCAGCGTTGGGGGTGCCGGCTATGGCTACACCTTC. Its translation is CSVGGAGYGYTF.

A few counts support this clonotype. The chain carries TRBV20-1 and TRBJ2-3, with TRBD2 matching 9 bases. The length of the CDR3 is 18 residues. V shed 5 bases and J 2 bases; nucleotides not matched to a gene: 17. CDR1 and CDR2 (germline): DFQATT, SNEGSKA (reference sequence). The CDR3 nucleotides read TGCAGTGCTCACACCGGGACTAGCTTATCCCCCCCCACAGATACGCAGTATTTT. This translates into CSAHTGTSLSPPTDTQYF.

This chain connects TRBV7-2 to TRBJ1-4, with 11 bases that match TRBD1. The J segment lost 8 bases and the V segment lost 0 bases, leaving 11 bases of the junction unmatched. CDR1 is SGHTA and CDR2 is FQGNSA in the germline V gene. The CDR3 sequence is 18 residues long. CDR3 coding DNA: TGTGCCAGCAGCTTAGCGGGGACAGGGGGTACGCTATGGGAAAAACTGTTTTTT. Protein sequence: CASSLAGTGGTLWEKLFF.

In its sample, this clonotype was seen many times. The V and J genes are TRBV12-3 or TRBV12-4 and TRBJ2-5; 11 nucleotides line up with TRBD2. With 6 bases clipped from V and 5 bases from J, the junction kept 8 bases outside the gene matches. CDR3 length equals 15 residues. The CDR3 DNA is TGTGCCAGCAGGACAATAGCGGGGGGGCCGGAGACCCAGTACTTC. It encodes CASRTIAGGPETQYF.

The CDR3 DNA sequence: TGTGCCAGCAGTTTAGTGGGTACAGATGCGGAGTATTTT. Protein product: CASSLVGTDAEYF. V usage is TRBV12-3 or TRBV12-4 and J usage is TRBJ2-3; D remains ambiguous. The CDR3 loop spans 13 amino acids. V lost 1 base to trimming and J lost 13 bases, with 15 bases between them.

The chain couples TRBV20-1 to TRBJ1-5, with 8 bases that match TRBD1. The CDR3 has 14 residues. Looked up from germline, CDR1 is DFQATT and CDR2 is SNEGSKA (reference sequence). V was clipped by 7 bases and J by 0 bases; unmatched bases: 5. CDR3 nucleotide sequence: TGCAGTGTTAGTGGACAGGGTAGCAATCAGCCCCAGCATTTT. Translated: CSVSGQGSNQPQHF.

The gene calls are TRBV20-1 and TRBJ2-4; possibly TRBD1 for D (6 bases). The CDR3 runs to 11 residues. V lost 2 bases, J lost 13 bases, and 12 bases lay in between. Germline CDR1 DFQATT, CDR2 SNEGSKA (reference sequence). CDR3 in amino acids: CSARQGLEQYF. CDR3 nucleotides: TGCAGTGCTAGACAGGGGCTTGAGCAGTACTTC.

A note on this clonotype: Germline and junction disagree at one end, which may indicate a read error. The J gene is TRBJ2-7, the V gene TRBV5-1, with TRBD2 as a possible D gene (5 bases). The CDR3 sequence is 14 residues long. Germline CDR1 reads SGHRS; CDR2 reads YFSETQ. The CDR3 DNA is TGCGCCAGCAGCTGGATGGGAGCGTCCTACAAGCAGTACTTC. Its protein product is CASSWMGASYKQYF.

This clonotype came up many times. The chain uses TRBV6-2 or TRBV6-3 and TRBJ2-6; no firm D call. The CDR3 loop spans 17 amino acids. CDR1 is MNHEY, CDR2 SVGEGT, per germline. V was clipped by 2 bases and J by 0 bases, with 11 bases between them. The CDR3 region has the DNA TGTGCCAGCAGTTACCGTGTCAGACTCTCTGGGGCCAACGTCCTGACTTTC. Encoded protein: CASSYRVRLSGANVLTF.

To note about this clonotype: A read error is possible here, since a much larger clone lies one base away. The CDR3 is CSTRGWDTQYF. The CDR3 DNA is TGCAGTACTAGAGGGTGGGATACGCAGTATTTT. This chain uses TRBV20-1 with TRBJ2-3; D possibly corresponds to TRBD2 (5 bases). The germline V gene has CDR1 DFQATT and CDR2 SNEGSKA (reference sequence). There are 11 residues in the CDR3.

Ten or more counts support this clonotype. The chain uses TRBV5-1 and TRBJ2-7; D may be TRBD2 (6 bases). The V gene lost 0 bases and the J gene lost 4 bases, with 11 bases spanning the gap. Looked up from germline, CDR1 is SGHRS and CDR2 is YFSETQ. This CDR3 is built from 14 residues. Here the CDR3 DNA reads TGCGCCAGCAGCTTGGTAGGAGGGTGGTACGAGCAGTACTTC. Protein: CASSLVGGWYEQYF.

This clonotype was observed many times. The J gene is TRBJ1-5, the V gene TRBV27; D may be TRBD1 (6 bases). V lost 0 bases and J 3 bases, leaving 12 bases between the germline ends. The CDR3 runs to 16 residues. Germline CDR1 MNHEY, CDR2 SMNVEV (reference sequence). This CDR3 reads CASSLSSGVVNQPQHF. CDR3 sequence (DNA): TGTGCCAGCAGTTTATCCTCAGGGGTGGTCAATCAGCCCCAGCATTTT.

The sample holds many counts of this clonotype. The V call is TRBV12-3 or TRBV12-4, the J call TRBJ2-3; a weak D match, TRBD2 (6 bases). Trimming stripped 6 bases from V and 0 bases from J, with 10 bases between. The length of the CDR3 is 14 residues. The CDR3 DNA sequence: TGTGCCAGCAGCTCGGGGACTAGCACAGATACGCAGTATTTT. It encodes CASSSGTSTDTQYF.

A word on this clonotype: A much larger clone lies a single base off, so this may be a read error. V gene TRBV7-2 combines with J gene TRBJ1-6; D is possibly TRBD1 (5 bases). CDR1 SGHTA and CDR2 FQGNSA come from the germline V gene. V lost 1 base and J 11 bases, leaving 12 bases between the germline ends. This CDR3 has 14 residues. This chain's CDR3 is CASSLDSQGAPLHF. The CDR3 DNA follows: TGTGCCAGCAGCTTAGACAGCCAAGGGGCACCCCTCCACTTT.

Details on this clonotype: A much larger clone differs from this one at a single base, so this may be a read error. This sequence joins TRBV30 and TRBJ2-1; no reliable D call. The DNA end lines up better with TRBJ2-7; the J call may be wrong. The germline V gene has CDR1 GTSNPN and CDR2 SVGIG (reference sequence). There are 11 residues in the CDR3. The CDR3 nucleotides are TGTGCCTGGACTCGCTACAATGAGCAGTACTTC. Translated: CAWTRYNEQYF.

This clonotype appeared many times. This chain joins TRBV25-1 and TRBJ1-6, with D perhaps TRBD1 (6 bases). Trimming took 5 bases from V and 0 from J, leaving 14 bases between them. This CDR3 spans 17 amino acids. Looked up from germline, CDR1 is MGHDK and CDR2 is SYGVNS. CDR3 region: CASSPRTASSYNSPLHF. CDR3 sequence (DNA): TGTGCCAGCAGTCCCCGGACAGCGAGCTCCTATAATTCACCCCTCCACTTT.

This clonotype was detected ten times or more. The rearrangement links TRBV29-1 to TRBJ2-2; TRBD1 is a possible D gene (6 bases). The CDR3 consists of 11 residues. Germline CDR1 is SQVTM and CDR2 is ANQGSEA. Trimming took 6 bases from V and 5 from J, leaving 7 bases between them. The chain's CDR3 is CSVDRTGELFF. In DNA form, the CDR3 reads TGCAGCGTCGACAGGACCGGGGAGCTGTTTTTT.

V gene TRBV12-3 or TRBV12-4 combines with J gene TRBJ2-7; D may be TRBD1 (5 bases). CDR3 length: 14 residues. Trimming cost V 7 bases and J 0 bases, with 13 bases left between them. The CDR3 loop reads CASTSGSFSYEQYF. CDR3 bases: TGTGCCAGCACCTCAGGGTCCTTCTCCTACGAGCAGTACTTC.

J is TRBJ2-1 and V is TRBV29-1; D perhaps matches TRBD1 (6 bases). Germline V CDR1 and CDR2: SQVTM, ANQGSEA. The length of the CDR3 is 13 residues. The ends were cut back, 7 bases at V and 1 base at J, with 11 bases in the middle. The DNA for the CDR3 is TGCAGCGCCCGGGACACATCCTACAATGAGCAGTTCTTC. Translating gives CSARDTSYNEQFF.

Comments on this clonotype: This sequence may be a read error, since a much larger clone differs from it by one base. The CDR3 DNA reads TGTGCCAGCTGGAGGGACACAGATACGCAGTATTTT. Translation: CASWRDTDTQYF. The rearrangement joins TRBV2 to TRBJ2-3; maybe TRBD2 (6 bases). From germline, CDR1 is SNHLY and CDR2 FYNNEI. V lost 8 bases and J 2 bases, leaving 8 bases between the germline ends. The CDR3 totals 12 residues.

This clonotype appeared a few times. The V and J genes are TRBV6-2 or TRBV6-3 and TRBJ1-5; weak D call: TRBD1 (6 bases). Germline values: CDR1 MNHEY, CDR2 SVGEGT. Trimming cost V 4 bases and J 6 bases, with 13 bases left between them. This CDR3 contains 14 residues. In DNA, the CDR3 is TGTGCCAGCAGTTTGGACAGTGCAGGTCAGCCCCAGCATTTT. It codes for CASSLDSAGQPQHF.

This clonotype appeared many times. CDR3 nucleotide sequence: TGCAGTGCCTCGATAGGGAACCAAGAGACCCAGTACTTC. Translated, it gives CSASIGNQETQYF. The rearrangement links TRBV20-1 to TRBJ2-5, with D hard to call. Deletions cut 6 bases from V and 0 bases from J, with 11 bases between. This CDR3 contains 13 residues. Per the germline V gene, CDR1 is DFQATT and CDR2 is SNEGSKA (reference sequence).

This clonotype was seen more than once but under ten times. The chain has TRBV3-1 and TRBJ1-2; 8 bases fit TRBD1. The CDR3 runs 15 residues. With 1 base clipped from V and 8 bases from J, the junction kept 9 bases outside the gene matches. The germline gives CDR1 LGHDT, CDR2 YNNKEL (reference sequence). This CDR3 is CASSQGTGLAIGYTF. CDR3 DNA sequence: TGTGCCAGCAGCCAAGGGACAGGGCTAGCTATAGGCTACACCTTC.

CDR3 protein: CASSLASGRGSSYNEQFF. The CDR3 DNA reads as TGCGCCAGCAGCTTAGCTAGCGGGAGGGGAAGCTCCTACAATGAGCAGTTCTTC. This chain links TRBV5-1 with TRBJ2-1; 12 bases match TRBD2. CDR1 and CDR2 (germline): SGHRS, YFSETQ. CDR3 length equals 18 residues. V lost 2 bases, J lost 0 bases, and 6 bases stayed unmatched.

Regarding this clonotype: A much larger clone differs by one base, so this may be a read error. This rearrangement joins TRBV6-1 to TRBJ2-1; 8 nucleotides line up with TRBD2. Germline V gives CDR1 MNHNS, CDR2 SASEGT. The CDR3 extends over 13 amino acids. V lost 11 bases to trimming and J lost 13 bases; unmatched junction nucleotides: 16. Here the CDR3 DNA reads TGTGCCGCGGGGGGTCTAATGTTTGGGACCCAGTTCTTC. Translating gives CAAGGLMFGTQFF.

This clonotype showed up many times. The CDR3 protein is CSVAGQVSSYEQYF. In nucleotides, the CDR3 is TGCAGCGTTGCGGGGCAGGTTTCCTCCTACGAGCAGTACTTC. The V call is TRBV29-1, the J call TRBJ2-7; D is tentatively TRBD1 or TRBD2 (5 bases each). The CDR3 has 14 residues. CDR1 SQVTM and CDR2 ANQGSEA come from the germline V gene. V was clipped by 4 bases and J by 0 bases, with 13 bases between them.

This clonotype was observed many times. This chain uses TRBV11-2 with TRBJ2-3; possible D gene TRBD1, 6 bases. Germline V gives CDR1 SGHAT, CDR2 FQNNGV. The CDR3 sequence is 17 residues long. V was pared by 5 bases and J by 0 bases, with 18 bases between. CDR3 bases: TGTGCCAGCAGCCGCCAGCCGAGGGGGACCAGCACAGATACGCAGTATTTT. Translating it yields CASSRQPRGTSTDTQYF.

The chain joins TRBV6-6 to TRBJ1-5, with TRBD1 matching over 11 bases. The V and J ends lost 6 bases and 0 bases, in that order; junction bases with no gene match: 7. Germline-derived CDR1 and CDR2 are MNHNY and SVGAGI (reference sequence). The CDR3 contains 17 residues. CDR3 loop: CASSTGTGGRSNQPQHF. For the CDR3, the DNA is TGTGCCAGCAGCACCGGGACAGGGGGGCGTAGCAATCAGCCCCAGCATTTT.

In this sample, this clonotype turned up once. The gene calls are TRBV20-1 and TRBJ2-3; a possible D gene is TRBD2 (6 bases). The ends were cut back, 6 bases at V and 3 bases at J, with 16 bases in the middle. This CDR3 comprises 14 residues. The V gene's germline CDR1 is DFQATT and CDR2 SNEGSKA (reference sequence). The CDR3 coding sequence is TGCAGTGCACGCACCGCCGGGGGAACAGATACGCAGTATTTT. It translates to CSARTAGGTDTQYF.